Below are 24 T cell receptor beta chains sequenced from a single sample in a study of Ad26.COV2.S vaccination and SARS-CoV-2 variants. Specified treatment: about 20 received Ad26.COV2.S at low or high dose, single or two shots; 5 received placebo; per-sample allocation not given. Sampling happened 63 days after the first vaccine or placebo injection. Using immunoSEQ multiplex PCR, the repertoire was profiled, and TCRdb retains in-frame clones only, with some absent. This sample carries roughly 500,000 clones, around 88% of them seen once, and the ten largest clones take about 13%. This sample comprised peripheral blood, obtained in a trial of Ad26.COV2.S vaccine versus placebo. These receptor sequences come from a person aged 18 to 59 who received the Ad26.COV2.S COVID-19 vaccine or a placebo.

The chain employs TRBV5-1 and TRBJ1-1; weak D call: TRBD1 (5 bases). The CDR3 has 14 residues. V lost 0 bases and J 5 bases, leaving 11 bases between the germline ends. In germline, CDR1 is SGHRS, CDR2 YFSETQ. The CDR3, as DNA: TGCGCCAGCAGCTTGGCAGGGTGGGTGACTGAAGCTTTCTTT. Amino acid sequence: CASSLAGWVTEAFF.

This rearrangement joins TRBV7-9 to TRBJ1-2; D may be TRBD1 (6 bases). Germline V gene data show CDR1 as SEHNR and CDR2 as FQNEAQ (reference sequence). The CDR3 runs to 17 residues. Trimming removed 6 bases at V and 2 bases at J, with 22 bases between. The CDR3 DNA is TGTGCCAGCAGTAAAGGCGGAACAGGGTCAGGGAACTATGGCTACACCTTC. Translating it yields CASSKGGTGSGNYGYTF.

The V gene is TRBV29-1, the J gene TRBJ2-5, with D maybe TRBD1 (6 bases). V was pared by 4 bases and J by 4 bases, with 10 bases between. Germline V gives CDR1 SQVTM, CDR2 ANQGSEA. The CDR3 totals 12 residues. The CDR3 DNA sequence: TGCAGCGTTGTAGAGACAGGAGAGACCCAGTACTTC. It translates to CSVVETGETQYF.

The chain recombines TRBV9 with TRBJ2-1, with D hard to call. The V end lost 3 bases, the J end lost 0 bases, and 10 bases lay between the germline ends. Looked up from germline, CDR1 is SGDLS and CDR2 is YYNGEE. This CDR3 is 15 amino acids long. The CDR3 protein is CASSEAARSYNEQFF. CDR3 coding DNA: TGTGCCAGCAGCGAGGCGGCCCGCTCCTACAATGAGCAGTTCTTC. The full variable domain, with the rest looked up from reference TRBV9 and TRBJ2-1, is DSGVTQTPKHLITATGQRVTLRCSPRSGDLSVYWYQQSLDQGLQFLIQYYNGEERAKGNILERFSAQQFPDLHSELNLSSLELGDSALYFCASSEAARSYNEQFFGPGTRLTVL.

The chain uses TRBV7-2 and TRBJ2-7, with D possibly matching TRBD2 (5 bases). The germline V and J ends were trimmed by 2 bases and 4 bases, with 9 bases remaining between them. Looked up from germline, CDR1 is SGHTA and CDR2 is FQGNSA. The CDR3 loop spans 13 amino acids. The CDR3 sequence is CASSLPGDYEQYF. CDR3 bases: TGTGCCAGCAGCTTACCCGGGGATTACGAGCAGTACTTC.

CDR3 protein: CASSPGPETKNIQYF. The CDR3 DNA sequence: TGTGCCAGCAGCCCGGGGCCGGAAACCAAAAACATTCAGTACTTC. The chain uses TRBV28 and TRBJ2-4; D might be TRBD1 or TRBD2, each matching 5 bases. The germline V gene encodes CDR1 MDHEN and CDR2 SYDVKM. Trimming stripped 6 bases from V and 2 bases from J, with 14 bases between. This CDR3 is built from 15 residues. The full variable domain, with the rest looked up from reference TRBV28 and TRBJ2-4, is DVKVTQSSRYLVKRTGEKVFLECVQDMDHENMFWYRQDPGLGLRLIYFSYDVKMKEKGDIPEGYSVSREKKERFSLILESASTNQTSMYLCASSPGPETKNIQYFGAGTRLSVL.

The CDR3 spells CASSLVADLSTDTQYF. The DNA of the CDR3 is TGCGCCAGCAGCTTGGTGGCCGACTTAAGCACAGATACGCAGTATTTT. The rearrangement links TRBV5-1 to TRBJ2-3; D not resolved. Germline lookup yields CDR1 SGHRS and CDR2 YFSETQ. The V end lost 0 bases, the J end lost 0 bases, and 11 bases lay between the germline ends. The CDR3 is 16 amino acids.

This chain joins TRBV30 and TRBJ2-1; TRBD2 might be the D (5 bases). V dropped 0 bases and J dropped 8 bases, with 14 bases sitting between them. Germline CDR1 is GTSNPN and CDR2 is SVGIG (reference sequence). This CDR3 has 14 amino acids. In DNA form, the CDR3 reads TGTGCCTGGAGTGTACTAAAGATCGGGGATGAGCAGTTCTTC. This codes for CAWSVLKIGDEQFF. Full variable domain (remainder filled in from reference TRBV30 and TRBJ2-1): SQTIHQWPATLVQPVGSPLSLECTVEGTSNPNLYWYRQAAGRGLQLLFYSVGIGQISSEVPQNLSASRPQDRQFILSSKKLLLSDSGFYLCAWSVLKIGDEQFFGPGTRLTVL.

The sample holds a few counts of this clone. The V call is TRBV6-2 or TRBV6-3, the J call TRBJ2-7; maybe TRBD2 (7 bases). CDR1 and CDR2 (germline): MNHEY, SVGEGT. The CDR3 loop spans 15 amino acids. Between the trimmed V and J ends, which lost 0 bases and 2 bases, there was a span of 11 bases. CDR3 in amino acids: CASSYSFGGPYEQYF. CDR3 nucleotides: TGTGCCAGCAGTTACTCGTTCGGGGGGCCCTACGAGCAGTACTTC.

V is TRBV7-2 and J is TRBJ1-2, with D maybe TRBD1 (5 bases). The CDR3 consists of 14 residues. V dropped 1 base and J dropped 7 bases, with 13 bases sitting between them. Germline V gives CDR1 SGHTA, CDR2 FQGNSA. CDR3 bases: TGTGCCAGCAGCTTAGGGCGGGGGGTGCCTGGCTACACCTTC. It translates to CASSLGRGVPGYTF.

This chain's CDR3 is CASSTLAGGGEQFF. For the CDR3, the DNA is TGTGCCAGTAGTACCCTAGCGGGAGGGGGTGAGCAGTTCTTC. The V and J genes are TRBV19 and TRBJ2-1; 12 bases are a match to TRBD2. CDR1 is LNHDA, CDR2 SQIVND, per germline (reference sequence). Germline trimming cut 4 bases from V and 9 bases from J; bases unmatched to any gene: 4. The CDR3 sequence is 14 residues long.

This chain uses TRBV29-1 with TRBJ1-2; D uncertain. Germline V gene data show CDR1 as SQVTM and CDR2 as ANQGSEA. The V end lost 4 bases, the J end lost 3 bases, and 9 bases lay between the germline ends. The CDR3 runs 12 residues. DNA for the CDR3: TGCAGCGTTGCCGACATAGACTATGGCTACACCTTC. Translated: CSVADIDYGYTF.

As regards this clone: The sample carries other DNA sequences with the same CDR3. The chain joins TRBV15 to TRBJ2-7; D may be TRBD2 (5 bases). The germline V gene encodes CDR1 LNHNV and CDR2 YYDKDF (reference sequence). The CDR3 sequence is 14 residues long. Trimming cost V 1 base and J 2 bases, with 9 bases left between them. CDR3 region: CATSRGRVPYEQYF. CDR3 coding DNA: TGTGCCACCAGCAGAGGGCGGGTTCCCTACGAGCAGTACTTC.

This sequence joins TRBV30 and TRBJ2-1, with 10 bases matching TRBD2. V shed 4 bases, J shed 10 bases, and the junction held 10 bases outside the gene matches. Germline values: CDR1 GTSNPN, CDR2 SVGIG (reference sequence). CDR3 length: 14 residues. CDR3: CAWTKAGGDVEQFF. For the CDR3, the DNA is TGTGCCTGGACAAAAGCGGGAGGGGACGTGGAGCAGTTCTTC.

The rearrangement joins TRBV4-2 to TRBJ2-3, with 7 bases aligning to TRBD2. The V segment lost 2 bases and the J segment 0 bases; nucleotides outside the gene matches: 11. This CDR3 contains 18 residues. Germline CDR1 is LGHNA and CDR2 is YNFKEQ. CDR3 loop: CASSQITSMGGSTDTQYF. DNA of the CDR3: TGTGCCAGCAGCCAAATCACTTCAATGGGGGGGAGCACAGATACGCAGTATTTT.

J is TRBJ2-1 and V is TRBV7-9, with 9 positions matching TRBD1. Per the germline V gene, CDR1 is SEHNR and CDR2 is FQNEAQ (reference sequence). The CDR3 consists of 19 residues. The V segment lost 0 bases and the J segment 1 base; nucleotides outside the gene matches: 10. The CDR3 loop reads CASSLASGQGPISYNEQFF. The CDR3 DNA reads as TGTGCCAGCAGCTTAGCGTCGGGACAGGGCCCTATATCCTACAATGAGCAGTTCTTC.

The sample holds a few counts of this clone. The chain carries TRBV25-1 and TRBJ1-4; D uncertain. CDR3 length: 10 residues. V lost 8 bases and J lost 14, with 12 bases in between. Germline V gene lookup returns CDR1 MGHDK and CDR2 SYGVNS. CDR3 sequence reads: CASGEVGLFF. In DNA, the CDR3 is TGTGCCAGCGGGGAGGTGGGGCTGTTTTTT.

This chain links TRBV28 with TRBJ2-2, with unresolved D. CDR3 length equals 13 residues. Per the germline V gene, CDR1 is MDHEN and CDR2 is SYDVKM. The ends were cut back, 2 bases at V and 6 bases at J, with 7 bases in the middle. CDR3 loop: CASSLVASGELFF. The CDR3 DNA follows: TGTGCCAGCAGTTTAGTTGCCTCCGGGGAGCTGTTTTTT.

V gene TRBV11-2 combines with J gene TRBJ2-3; D is undetermined. The CDR3 covers 13 residues. Germline V gene sequence: CDR1 SGHAT, CDR2 FQNNGV. V was cut by 0 bases and J by 2 bases, with 3 bases left in between. In nucleotides, the CDR3 is TGTGCCAGCAGCTTAGAGGTCACAGATACGCAGTATTTT. This codes for CASSLEVTDTQYF.

The rearrangement uses TRBV7-6 and TRBJ1-3; D remains ambiguous. From germline, CDR1 is SGHVS and CDR2 FNYEAQ. V lost 6 bases and J 4 bases, leaving 13 bases between the germline ends. The CDR3 is made up of 14 amino acids. CDR3 amino acids: CASSKQDFGNTIYF. The CDR3 bases are TGTGCCAGCAGTAAGCAGGATTTCGGAAACACCATATATTTT.

This clone was found a few times. The rearrangement joins TRBV15 to TRBJ1-4; D not certain. The germline V gene has CDR1 LNHNV and CDR2 YYDKDF (reference sequence). The CDR3 has 17 residues. Trimming shortened V by 2 bases and J by 8 bases, and 21 bases separated the two germline ends. CDR3 sequence reads: CATSRRGRALQGEKLFF. In DNA, the CDR3 is TGTGCCACCAGCAGACGTGGAAGGGCCTTGCAAGGGGAAAAACTGTTTTTT.

The V and J genes are TRBV29-1 and TRBJ2-1; D unresolved. Germline loops: CDR1 SQVTM, CDR2 ANQGSEA. Between the trimmed V and J ends, which lost 2 bases and 1 base, there was a span of 9 bases. The CDR3 is made up of 14 amino acids. For the CDR3, the DNA is TGCAGCGTTGAAAACATAACATCCTACAATGAGCAGTTCTTC. It is translated as CSVENITSYNEQFF.

The V gene is TRBV19, the J gene TRBJ2-3, with TRBD2 matching over 11 bases. This CDR3 contains 17 residues. CDR1 LNHDA and CDR2 SQIVND come from the germline V gene (reference sequence). With 3 bases clipped from V and 3 bases from J, the junction kept 8 bases outside the gene matches. The CDR3 sequence: CASSIPRLAGKTDTQYF. The CDR3 nucleotides are TGTGCCAGTAGTATCCCCCGACTAGCGGGAAAGACAGATACGCAGTATTTT.

The CDR3 loop reads CSASSLAEKQETQYF. DNA for the CDR3: TGCAGTGCTAGTTCCCTAGCGGAGAAACAAGAGACCCAGTACTTC. The chain has TRBV20-1 and TRBJ2-5; 7 bases are shared with TRBD2. Germline V gives CDR1 DFQATT, CDR2 SNEGSKA (reference sequence). The CDR3 extends over 15 amino acids. Losses at the gene ends were 3 bases for V and 2 bases for J; bases not matched to a gene: 9.